A selection of T cell receptor beta chains follows, all from one sample in a study of T-cell memory formation after mild COVID-19. TCRdb reprocessed the 5' RACE reads via MiXCR and lists one record per CDR3 protein. This table has about 410,000 distinct CDR3 sequences, 20% to 30% appearing once. Sequencing was performed on PBMCs or a T cell subset sorted from them (not recorded which). Receptors were obtained from an adult woman who had mild COVID-19 (a few samples of this study predate the infection). Cell type and time point are not known. The CDR3 runs from the conserved cysteine through the conserved F or W. The D gene is left open where the match is weak. Clone size is stated in some rows and not others, as once, few, many or a class when expanded.

v_call	d_call	clone_size	j_call	cdr3_aa	cdr3_nt
TRBV6-2/TRBV6-3	NA	few	TRBJ2-3	CASSYSGWYHTDTQYF	TGTGCCAGCAGTTATAGCGGATGGTATCACACAGATACGCAGTATTTT
TRBV6-5	NA	few	TRBJ2-3	CASSPHRDTQYF	TGTGCCAGCAGTCCCCATAGGGATACGCAGTATTTT
TRBV18	TRBD1	NA	TRBJ2-7	CASSPADRPSYEQYF	TGTGCCAGCTCTCCCGCGGACAGGCCATCCTACGAGCAGTACTTC
TRBV5-1	TRBD2	NA	TRBJ2-7	CASSSVAGGSSYEQYF	TGCGCCAGCAGCTCAGTAGCGGGGGGAAGCTCCTACGAGCAGTACTTC
TRBV28	TRBD1	NA	TRBJ2-1	CASSLGQAVYNEQFF	TGTGCCAGCAGTTTAGGACAGGCCGTCTACAATGAGCAGTTCTTC
TRBV7-2	NA	NA	TRBJ2-1	CASSLESGRVSYNEQFF	TGTGCCAGCAGCTTAGAAAGTGGCAGGGTTAGCTACAATGAGCAGTTCTTC
TRBV5-1	NA	few	TRBJ2-5	CASSLRTTQETQYF	TGCGCCAGCAGCTTGCGGACAACACAAGAGACCCAGTACTTC
TRBV4-2	TRBD2	NA	TRBJ2-1	CASSRGLAGEGHNEQFF	TGTGCCAGCAGCCGCGGACTAGCGGGAGAAGGTCACAATGAGCAGTTCTTC
TRBV20-1	TRBD2	NA	TRBJ2-7	CSAGSPLAGVTYEQYF	TGCAGTGCTGGCTCCCCCCTAGCGGGGGTGACCTACGAGCAGTACTTC
TRBV5-1	NA	NA	TRBJ2-3	CASSLEGSDTQYF	TGCGCCAGCAGCTTGGAAGGGTCAGATACGCAGTATTTT
TRBV25-1	TRBD2	NA	TRBJ2-7	CASSGRLAPTYEQYF	TGTGCCAGCAGTGGGCGACTAGCGCCCACCTACGAGCAGTACTTC
TRBV20-1	TRBD1	NA	TRBJ2-7	CSARGDRTVGYEQYF	TGCAGTGCTAGGGGGGACAGGACAGTAGGCTACGAGCAGTACTTC
TRBV30	NA	NA	TRBJ2-3	CAWSNLGAVQYF	TGTGCCTGGAGTAACTTAGGGGCTGTGCAGTATTTT
TRBV7-8	TRBD2	few	TRBJ2-7	CASSLMGGGARYEQYF	TGTGCCAGCAGCTTAATGGGCGGGGGGGCTAGGTACGAGCAGTACTTC
TRBV10-3	NA	few	TRBJ1-1	CAISGRGTEAFF	TGTGCCATCAGTGGACGGGGAACTGAAGCTTTCTTT
TRBV20-1	TRBD2	few	TRBJ2-2	CSALGSGEGATGELFF	TGCAGTGCTTTGGGGAGCGGGGAGGGAGCCACCGGGGAGCTGTTTTTT
TRBV12-3/TRBV12-4	NA	NA	TRBJ1-2	CASSPFLGGYTF	TGTGCCAGCAGCCCCTTTTTGGGTGGCTACACCTTC
TRBV6-5	TRBD2	few	TRBJ2-3	CASSPAGPSTDTQYF	TGTGCCAGCAGCCCAGCGGGACCTAGCACAGATACGCAGTATTTT
TRBV6-5	TRBD1	few	TRBJ1-1	CASRLVTPGQGYTEAFF	TGTGCCAGCAGGCTCGTTACTCCGGGACAGGGATACACTGAAGCTTTCTTT
TRBV20-1	NA	NA	TRBJ2-5	CSARNVGAETQYF	TGCAGTGCTAGAAACGTAGGGGCAGAGACCCAGTACTTC
TRBV24-1	NA	NA	TRBJ2-1	CARREGLGNEQFF	TGTGCCAGAAGAGAGGGGCTCGGCAATGAGCAGTTCTTC
TRBV7-9	NA	few	TRBJ2-1	CASSSTQGPPYNEQFF	TGTGCCAGCAGCTCAACACAGGGACCCCCTTACAATGAGCAGTTCTTC
TRBV11-2	NA	few	TRBJ1-2	CASSLRLGGSSGYTF	TGTGCCAGCAGCTTACGCCTAGGGGGAAGTTCTGGCTACACCTTC
TRBV7-8	TRBD1	few	TRBJ2-7	CASSADRVEQYF	TGTGCCAGCAGCGCGGACAGGGTAGAGCAGTACTTC
TRBV15	NA	few	TRBJ2-4	CATSSDAGVKNIQYF	TGTGCCACCAGCAGCGATGCTGGGGTCAAAAACATTCAGTACTTC
TRBV7-9	NA	NA	TRBJ1-1	CASSKGTAEAFF	TGTGCCAGCAGCAAGGGGACGGCTGAAGCTTTCTTT
TRBV5-1	NA	few	TRBJ2-7	CASSLAQYYEQYF	TGCGCCAGCAGCTTGGCCCAATACTACGAGCAGTACTTC
TRBV6-5	TRBD1	NA	TRBJ2-7	CASSYASGTVASEQYF	TGTGCCAGCAGTTACGCCTCCGGGACAGTGGCTAGCGAGCAGTACTTC
TRBV5-1	NA	NA	TRBJ2-2	CASSLVQGSTGELFF	TGCGCCAGCAGCTTAGTCCAGGGGAGCACCGGGGAGCTGTTTTTT
TRBV12-3/TRBV12-4	TRBD2	NA	TRBJ2-1	CASRGGTDLNEQFF	TGTGCCAGCAGGGGGGGGACTGACCTCAATGAGCAGTTCTTC
TRBV5-1	TRBD1	NA	TRBJ2-1	CASSVGQLSSYNEQFF	TGCGCCAGCAGCGTGGGACAGCTTTCCTCCTACAATGAGCAGTTCTTC
TRBV25-1	NA	once	TRBJ1-1	CASRVMMNTEAFF	TGTGCCAGCAGGGTGATGATGAACACTGAAGCTTTCTTT
TRBV20-1	TRBD2	few	TRBJ2-7	CSANTAGLAGVYEQYF	TGCAGTGCAAACACCGCGGGACTAGCGGGGGTCTACGAGCAGTACTTC
TRBV6-2/TRBV6-3	NA	few	TRBJ2-2	CASRQGWSGELFF	TGTGCCAGCAGACAGGGTTGGAGCGGGGAGCTGTTTTTT
TRBV24-1	NA	NA	TRBJ1-5	CATSSHSNQPQHF	TGTGCCACCAGTTCCCATAGCAATCAGCCCCAGCATTTT
TRBV20-1	NA	NA	TRBJ1-1	CSVRENTEAFF	TGCAGTGTACGAGAGAACACTGAAGCTTTCTTT
TRBV2	NA	few	TRBJ2-7	CASSDGYSYEQYF	TGTGCCAGCAGCGACGGATACTCCTACGAGCAGTACTTC
TRBV4-1	NA	NA	TRBJ2-5	CASSQAPGTLQETQYF	TGCGCCAGCAGCCAGGCTCCCGGGACGCTCCAAGAGACCCAGTACTTC